What follows describes a single T cell receptor beta chain. Its antigen is not known. TCRdb re-called the 5' RACE reads, yielding one record per CDR3 amino acid sequence without DNA. The sample holds 150,000 to 170,000 distinct CDR3 sequences. The data were obtained in a study of T cells expressing NK-cell markers. Points from the study as a whole: The CD3+CD56-NKG2C+ fraction of a few donors was also led by these clonotypes.

This TCR came from a woman aged 45-60 years in good health. The source material was blood T cells: a sorted CD56 or NKG2C T cell subset, CD4+ or CD8+ T cells, or bulk PBMC T cells (not recorded which).

CDR3 amino acids: CASSLGPRGDYGYTF. This chain connects TRBV5-1 to TRBJ1-2; TCRdb designates TRBD1, a call that cannot be tested without DNA. Germline V gives CDR1 SGHRS, CDR2 YFSETQ. The CDR3 has 15 residues.